The 30 T cell receptor beta chains below all came from one sample that was sequenced in a study of shared clonotypes between healthy human individuals. The repertoire was sequenced with immunoSEQ multiplex PCR; TCRdb's copy has only in-frame clones and lacks some. The table has more than 850,000 clones, around 78% seen once; the top ten hold 0.5% to 0.6%. The source material was memory CD4+ T cells from PBMCs. Indicated subset: CD45RA-negative fraction. The receptors here all came from a man between 18 and 35 years old in good health. Some clones in this sample may be carry-over from other donors' samples.

This chain uses TRBV5-5 with TRBJ2-5; TRBD1 agrees at 9 bases. Germline V gene sequence: CDR1 SGHKS, CDR2 YYEKEE (reference sequence). This CDR3 region has 14 residues. V was clipped by 3 bases and J by 5 bases; unmatched bases: 5. The CDR3, as DNA: TGTGCCAGCAGCTCGCGACAGGGGGAGGAGACCCAGTACTTC. Translating it yields CASSSRQGEETQYF. Filled out from reference TRBV5-5 and TRBJ2-5, the complete variable domain reads DAGVTQSPTHLIKTRGQQVTLRCSPISGHKSVSWYQQVLGQGPQFIFQYYEKEERGRGNFPDRFSARQFPNYSSELNVNALLLGDSALYLCASSSRQGEETQYFGPGTRLLVL.

This sequence joins TRBV15 and TRBJ1-4; TRBD1 is a possible D gene (6 bases). CDR1 and CDR2 (germline): LNHNV, YYDKDF (reference sequence). Trimming left V 0 bases short and J 14 bases short, with 13 bases between. CDR3 length: 13 amino acids. CDR3 sequence (DNA): TGTGCCACCAGCAGAGAAGCGACGAGGGGGCTGTTTTTT. Translating it yields CATSREATRGLFF.

The rearrangement joins TRBV5-6 to TRBJ2-7; TRBD2 agrees at 10 bases. The V segment lost 1 base and the J segment 9 bases; nucleotides outside the gene matches: 10. The CDR3 extends over 15 amino acids. From germline, CDR1 is SGHDT and CDR2 YYEEEE. The CDR3: CASSLRGLAGAGQYF. Here the CDR3 DNA reads TGTGCCAGCAGCTTGAGGGGGCTAGCGGGAGCTGGGCAGTACTTC. The full variable domain, rest sourced from reference TRBV5-6 and TRBJ2-7, is DAGVTQSPTHLIKTRGQQVTLRCSPKSGHDTVSWYQQALGQGPQFIFQYYEEEERQRGNFPDRFSGHQFPNYSSELNVNALLLGDSALYLCASSLRGLAGAGQYFGPGTRLTVT.

About this clone: Other nucleotide sequences from this sample produce the same CDR3. This sequence joins TRBV28 and TRBJ1-2; no clear D gene. CDR3 length: 13 amino acids. Germline V lookup: CDR1 MDHEN, CDR2 SYDVKM. The germline V and J ends were trimmed by 6 bases and 4 bases, with 12 bases remaining between them. DNA of the CDR3: TGTGCCAGCAGCCCAGCAGGCGTCTATGGCTACACCTTC. Its translation is CASSPAGVYGYTF.

The CDR3 coding sequence is TGTGCCAGCAGCGTAGATGCAGTCCCCACCGAGGAGCAGTACTTC. The encoded protein is CASSVDAVPTEEQYF. The chain has TRBV9 and TRBJ2-7; D ambiguous. The CDR3 has 15 residues. V was shortened by 0 bases and J by 7 bases, with 17 bases between the two germline ends. Germline V gives CDR1 SGDLS, CDR2 YYNGEE.

This chain uses TRBV19 with TRBJ2-3; unclear D gene. CDR3 size: 11 residues. Between the trimmed V and J ends, which lost 3 bases and 6 bases, there was a span of 4 bases. Germline-derived CDR1 and CDR2 are LNHDA and SQIVND (reference sequence). This CDR3 is CASSITDTQYF. The CDR3 nucleotides are TGTGCCAGTAGTATCACTGATACGCAGTATTTT.

As for this clone: This same CDR3 is encoded by further DNA sequences in the sample. The J gene is TRBJ2-7, the V gene TRBV27, with TRBD2 matching over 16 bases. J lost 4 bases, V lost 4 bases, and 7 bases had no gene match. Germline lookup yields CDR1 MNHEY and CDR2 SMNVEV (reference sequence). The CDR3 extends over 17 amino acids. CDR3: CASSSRPGLAGGYEQYF. The DNA for the CDR3 is TGTGCCAGCAGTTCCCGCCCGGGACTAGCGGGAGGGTACGAGCAGTACTTC.

The chain combines TRBV5-8 with TRBJ2-1, with a possible D match to TRBD1 (5 bases). Trimming shortened V by 4 bases and J by 8 bases, and 16 bases separated the two germline ends. CDR3 length: 14 amino acids. The germline CDR1 and CDR2 sequences are SGHTS and YDEGEE. Here the CDR3 DNA reads TGTGCCAGCAGCCGGTGGGGCCGCCGGGATGAGCAGTTCTTC. Protein sequence: CASSRWGRRDEQFF.

This sequence joins TRBV28 and TRBJ1-2; 8 nucleotides agree with TRBD1. V shed 5 bases and J 3 bases; nucleotides not matched to a gene: 8. Germline V lookup: CDR1 MDHEN, CDR2 SYDVKM. The CDR3 loop spans 15 amino acids. CDR3 residues: CASSRDRRHYYGYTF. The CDR3 region has the DNA TGTGCCAGCAGTAGGGACAGGCGGCACTACTATGGCTACACCTTC.

This clone showed up just a few times. This chain uses TRBV6-5 with TRBJ2-1; 16 bases are shared with TRBD2. CDR3 size: 14 residues. V trimming: 7 bases; J trimming: 8 bases; junction bases outside the gene matches: 2. Germline CDR1 is MNHEY and CDR2 is SVGAGI. The CDR3 sequence: CASKGLAGGYEQFF. DNA for the CDR3: TGTGCCAGCAAGGGACTAGCGGGAGGGTATGAGCAGTTCTTC.

This clone was observed a handful of times. The V gene is TRBV6-6, the J gene TRBJ1-1, with D possibly matching TRBD1 (6 bases). V lost 7 bases and J 11 bases, leaving 17 bases between the germline ends. Germline CDR1 MNHNY, CDR2 SVGAGI (reference sequence). The CDR3 consists of 12 residues. The chain's CDR3 is CASILIGGSAFF. The CDR3 DNA reads as TGTGCCAGCATCCTAATAGGGGGGAGTGCTTTCTTT.

J is TRBJ2-7 and V is TRBV5-6; D perhaps matches TRBD1 (5 bases). The CDR3 totals 16 residues. Germline CDR1 and CDR2: SGHDT and YYEEEE. Trimming cost V 0 bases and J 3 bases, with 16 bases left between them. The DNA for the CDR3 is TGTGCCAGCAGCTTGGACAGGTCCCACCCCGACTACGAGCAGTACTTC. Translated, it gives CASSLDRSHPDYEQYF.

This clone has more than one count but fewer than ten. The rearrangement uses TRBV5-4 and TRBJ2-1; D is unresolved. In germline, CDR1 is SGHNT, CDR2 YYREEE (reference sequence). Between the trimmed V and J ends, which lost 0 bases and 6 bases, there was a span of 13 bases. The CDR3 contains 15 residues. CDR3 DNA: TGTGCCAGCAGCTTGGACGCCACGACCGGCAATGAGCAGTTCTTC. Its protein product is CASSLDATTGNEQFF.

CDR3 DNA: TGCAGCGTTGAGGGGGCTGGGAATGAGCAGTTCTTC. It is translated as CSVEGAGNEQFF. The J gene is TRBJ2-1, the V gene TRBV29-1, with a weak D call TRBD1 (6 bases). The CDR3 has 12 amino acids. Looked up from germline, CDR1 is SQVTM and CDR2 is ANQGSEA. V was shortened by 3 bases and J by 7 bases, with 10 bases between the two germline ends.

Only one count was recorded for this clone. The rearrangement joins TRBV10-1 to TRBJ1-5; 7 bases agree with TRBD1. This CDR3 region has 15 residues. Germline CDR1 is WNHNN and CDR2 is SYGVQD (reference sequence). Losses at the gene ends were 7 bases for V and 3 bases for J; bases not matched to a gene: 9. The CDR3 protein is CASNRTGGHNQPQHF. The CDR3 bases are TGCGCCAGCAATAGGACAGGAGGACACAATCAGCCCCAGCATTTT.

The genes are TRBV10-3 and TRBJ2-5; 7 nucleotides line up with TRBD2. CDR1 is ENHRY and CDR2 is SYGVKD in the germline V gene. This CDR3 has 13 residues. The trim removed 6 bases at V and 2 bases at J, leaving 3 bases unmatched. CDR3 region: CAISRGVQETQYF. CDR3 in DNA: TGTGCCATCAGCCGGGGGGTTCAAGAGACCCAGTACTTC.

This clone was found a few times. The J gene is TRBJ1-3, the V gene TRBV5-1; weak D call: TRBD1 (5 bases). The V gene's germline CDR1 is SGHRS and CDR2 YFSETQ. V was cut by 3 bases and J by 0 bases, with 13 bases left in between. This CDR3 has 16 amino acids. Written as DNA, the CDR3 is TGCGCCAGCAGCTCGGCCGGGACCGGCTCTGGAAACACCATATATTTT. Amino acid sequence: CASSSAGTGSGNTIYF.

The chain recombines TRBV30 with TRBJ1-1; D unresolved. Trimming removed 0 bases at V and 4 bases at J, with 9 bases between. The CDR3 runs 13 residues. In germline, CDR1 is GTSNPN, CDR2 SVGIG (reference sequence). The CDR3 reads CAWSVAGSTEAFF. Here the CDR3 DNA reads TGTGCCTGGAGTGTGGCAGGATCCACTGAAGCTTTCTTT.

This chain joins TRBV4-2 and TRBJ1-3; the match to TRBD1 covers 7 bases. There are 16 residues in the CDR3. With 3 bases clipped from V and 4 bases from J, the junction kept 9 bases outside the gene matches. Germline V gene sequence: CDR1 LGHNA, CDR2 YNFKEQ. CDR3 amino acids: CASSQGRQGNGNTIYF. The DNA of the CDR3 is TGTGCCAGCAGCCAGGGACGACAGGGTAACGGAAACACCATATATTTT.

This sequence joins TRBV28 and TRBJ1-2; a weak D match, TRBD1 (6 bases). Germline CDR1 MDHEN, CDR2 SYDVKM. Trimming stripped 3 bases from V and 14 bases from J, with 22 bases between. The CDR3 sequence is 14 residues long. The CDR3 DNA follows: TGTGCCAGCAGTTTTATTTGGGGCCAGGGGTGGGATACCTTC. It codes for CASSFIWGQGWDTF.

The CDR3 DNA reads TGTGCCAGTAGTATTTGGAGAAACTCTGGGGCCAACGTCCTGACTTTC. As protein: CASSIWRNSGANVLTF. The rearrangement uses TRBV19 and TRBJ2-6; D is ambiguous. Germline assignment: CDR1 LNHDA and CDR2 SQIVND (reference sequence). V shed 3 bases and J shed 0 bases, with 9 bases lying between them. This CDR3 is 16 amino acids long.

The CDR3 reads CASSLEAAGSVAFF. DNA for the CDR3: TGTGCCAGCAGCTTAGAGGCAGCCGGATCTGTGGCTTTCTTT. This chain connects TRBV7-9 to TRBJ1-1; the D is unclear. The CDR3 runs 14 residues. The V gene lost 1 base and the J gene lost 11 bases, with 17 bases spanning the gap. The germline CDR1 and CDR2 sequences are SEHNR and FQNEAQ (reference sequence).

The V gene is TRBV1, the J gene TRBJ1-1. TRBV1 is termed a pseudogene. This CDR3 is 15 amino acids long. The CDR3 DNA follows: TGCACCAGCAGCCAAGAATCGGCAGCGAACACTGAAGCTTTCTTT. Protein product: CTSSQESAANTEAFF.

Remarks on this clone: At one boundary the junction diverges from the germline segment, which might be a read error. This chain connects TRBV5-5 to TRBJ2-7, with no clear D. There are 13 residues in the CDR3. Germline CDR1 SGHKS, CDR2 YYEKEE (reference sequence). As DNA, the CDR3 is TGTGCCAGCAGATTGGGTAGTTCCTACGAGCAGTACTTC. This codes for CASRLGSSYEQYF.

The V call is TRBV27, the J call TRBJ2-1; 7 nucleotides line up with TRBD2. Germline CDR1 is MNHEY and CDR2 is SMNVEV (reference sequence). This CDR3 is 15 amino acids long. The V and J ends lost 8 bases and 6 bases, in that order; junction bases with no gene match: 13. The CDR3 coding sequence is TGTGCCAGCCGACTTCTTCTAGCGGCCTCCAATGAGCAGTTCTTC. This translates into CASRLLLAASNEQFF.

V and J are TRBV12-5 and TRBJ2-1; 10 nucleotides line up with TRBD2. V lost 7 bases and J lost 4; bases outside the gene matches: 16. The CDR3 is 18 amino acids. CDR1 and CDR2 (germline): LGHNT, FRNRAP. CDR3 sequence: CASALRSLAGVGYNEQFF. CDR3 sequence (DNA): TGTGCTAGTGCCCTAAGGTCCCTAGCGGGAGTTGGGTACAATGAGCAGTTCTTC.

Notes on this clone: The sample contains more than one DNA sequence encoding this CDR3. The chain has TRBV2 and TRBJ2-1; D not certain. In germline, CDR1 is SNHLY, CDR2 FYNNEI. Trimming pared 3 bases from V and 0 bases from J, leaving 6 bases between. The CDR3 runs 14 residues. In DNA form, the CDR3 reads TGTGCCAGCAGTGACAGTAGCTCCTACAATGAGCAGTTCTTC. It specifies CASSDSSSYNEQFF.

This chain joins TRBV7-2 and TRBJ2-2, with 8 positions matching TRBD2. The junction had 5 bases not matched to a gene; V was cut back by 5 bases and J by 6 bases. The germline V gene encodes CDR1 SGHTA and CDR2 FQGNSA. The CDR3 contains 14 residues. The CDR3 region has the DNA TGTGCCAGCAGCAGGACTAGCAGGGCCGGGGAGCTGTTTTTT. The encoded protein is CASSRTSRAGELFF.

The chain uses TRBV18 and TRBJ2-1; D gene uncertain. Trimming removed 0 bases from V and 6 bases from J, with 9 bases in between. This CDR3 is built from 14 residues. Germline CDR1 is KGHSH and CDR2 is LQKENI. This CDR3 reads CASSPPGSRNEQFF. CDR3 DNA: TGTGCCAGCTCACCACCGGGTAGCCGCAATGAGCAGTTCTTC.

The CDR3 DNA reads TGTGCCAGCAGCCAAGTGAGGGGGTACACTGAAGCTTTCTTT. Its protein product is CASSQVRGYTEAFF. The V call is TRBV4-2, the J call TRBJ1-1, with TRBD1 as a possible D gene (6 bases). This CDR3 is built from 14 residues. Trimming removed 1 base from V and 3 bases from J, with 9 bases in between. Per the germline V gene, CDR1 is LGHNA and CDR2 is YNFKEQ.